The T cell receptor beta chain described here comes from a study of T-cell reconstitution after alpha-beta-depleted transplantation in children. Study observations and caveats: About two months after transplant, alpha-beta T cells reportedly came from several hundred expanded graft clones. Most T-cell counts and diversity one year after the transplant came from T cells that were newly produced. Where some patients showed high TCRbeta diversity at day 60, it came from recipient T cells and thymic progenitors that had survived.

TCRbeta library construction was performed incorporating unique molecular identifiers. TCRdb re-derived calls from the PCR reads in MiXCR, one entry per CDR3 protein. The table lists 450,000 to 550,000 distinct CDR3 sequences, 10% to 12% of them singletons. As for this clonotype: Its antigen remains unknown.

The V gene lost 3 bases and the J gene lost 5 bases, with 14 bases spanning the gap. The germline V gene has CDR1 MDHEN and CDR2 SYDVKM. The CDR3 consists of 15 residues. This TCR came from a female patient aged 2 to 10 who had a stem cell transplant for aplastic anemia, so the T cells may come from the graft donor. The material sequenced was PBMCs, mostly from graft donor cells, taken 180 days after TCRalphabeta/CD19-depleted stem cell transplant. V is TRBV28 and J is TRBJ2-1; D possibly corresponds to TRBD2 (7 bases). CDR3 in DNA: TGTGCCAGCAGTTTTGGGGGGGCCCTCGACAATGAGCAGTTCTTC. Translating it yields CASSFGGALDNEQFF.